The 15 T cell receptor beta chains below were found in one sample sequenced in a study of blood T cell repertoires in COVID-19. The table came from immunoSEQ multiplex PCR; TCRdb's copy has only in-frame clones and leaves some out. The sample contains around 170,000 clones, around 90% of which appear only once. The sample consisted of peripheral blood. The receptors derive from a man aged 55 to 70 with acute or convalescent COVID-19.

A remark on this clone: At one of its ends the junction is not consistent with the germline gene, which may arise from a read error. V is TRBV6-5 and J is TRBJ1-2, with a tentative D call TRBD1 (5 bases). CDR1 and CDR2 from the germline V gene are MNHEY and SVGAGI. CDR3 length: 14 residues. The CDR3 coding sequence is TGTGCCAGCAGCTACTCTGGGGGAGGGGATGGCTACACCTTC. This codes for CASSYSGGGDGYTF.

The V and J genes are TRBV7-9 and TRBJ1-2, with TRBD1 matching over 7 bases. Germline-derived CDR1 and CDR2 are SEHNR and FQNEAQ (reference sequence). The CDR3 is 13 amino acids. J was trimmed by 8 bases and V by 6 bases; bases with no gene match: 9. The CDR3 nucleotides read TGTGCCAGCAGTTACAGGGGTTTAGGGGGCTACACCTTC. It translates to CASSYRGLGGYTF.

This rearrangement joins TRBV27 to TRBJ1-2; D unresolved. With 1 base removed from V and 9 bases from J, the gap between germline ends came to 12 bases. Germline CDR1 and CDR2: MNHEY and SMNVEV (reference sequence). The CDR3 extends over 13 amino acids. The CDR3 DNA sequence: TGTGCCAGCAGTTTATTCCGGGGAGATCGCTACACCTTC. Translated, it gives CASSLFRGDRYTF.

The chain carries TRBV5-1 and TRBJ1-6; D might be TRBD1 (5 bases). This CDR3 spans 17 amino acids. The germline V and J ends were trimmed by 5 bases and 7 bases, with 22 bases remaining between them. In germline, CDR1 is SGHRS, CDR2 YFSETQ. The CDR3 DNA sequence: TGCGCCAGCAGAGCTTTAGATGGGCAGGGAGGAAATTCACCCCTCCACTTT. Protein product: CASRALDGQGGNSPLHF.

The V gene is TRBV30, the J gene TRBJ1-4; 7 bases map to TRBD1. V dropped 5 bases and J dropped 6; count of bases not matched to a gene: 9. The CDR3 runs 14 residues. From germline, CDR1 is GTSNPN and CDR2 SVGIG (reference sequence). The CDR3 DNA reads TGTGCCTGGGCCCCCGGGACAGAGCATGAAAAACTGTTTTTT. Protein: CAWAPGTEHEKLFF.

About this clone: The sample has other DNA sequences that encode this CDR3 too. The V gene is TRBV5-1, the J gene TRBJ1-4; D might be TRBD1 (5 bases). CDR3 length equals 15 residues. Germline V gene sequence: CDR1 SGHRS, CDR2 YFSETQ. Trimming shortened V by 2 bases and J by 2 bases, and 10 bases separated the two germline ends. Written as DNA, the CDR3 is TGCGCCAGCAGCTTTCGCCAGGGCACTAATGAAAAACTGTTTTTT. Translating gives CASSFRQGTNEKLFF.

The chain is built from TRBV24-1 and TRBJ2-1; D unclear. V shed 3 bases and J shed 0 bases, with 11 bases lying between them. CDR3 length equals 16 residues. CDR1 and CDR2 (germline): KGHDR, SFDVKD. The CDR3, as DNA: TGTGCCACCAGTGATGCCGCAGATTCCTCCTACAATGAGCAGTTCTTC. It yields the protein CATSDAADSSYNEQFF.

A single count supports this clone. The rearrangement uses TRBV29-1 and TRBJ2-1; maybe TRBD2 (7 bases). V lost 7 bases, J lost 7 bases, and 20 bases lay in between. The V gene's germline CDR1 is SQVTM and CDR2 ANQGSEA. The CDR3 has 14 amino acids. Here the CDR3 DNA reads TGCAGCGCCTACATGGGGGGGGCCCGGAATGAGCAGTTCTTC. Its protein product is CSAYMGGARNEQFF.

This chain connects TRBV7-9 to TRBJ2-5; D might be TRBD1 (7 bases). This CDR3 has 14 residues. Germline V gene sequence: CDR1 SEHNR, CDR2 FQNEAQ (reference sequence). V lost 7 bases and J 3 bases, leaving 15 bases between the germline ends. Written as DNA, the CDR3 is TGTGCCAGCATTCGGCAGGGGGAGGAAGAGACCCAGTACTTC. As protein: CASIRQGEEETQYF.

The chain combines TRBV20-1 with TRBJ2-1; the D gene is possibly TRBD2 (5 bases). Trimming removed 5 bases from V and 8 bases from J, with 10 bases in between. The CDR3 sequence is 11 residues long. The germline V gene has CDR1 DFQATT and CDR2 SNEGSKA (reference sequence). The CDR3 DNA follows: TGCAGTGCTGCCGGACTTGATGAGCAGTTCTTC. This codes for CSAAGLDEQFF.

The J gene is TRBJ2-3, the V gene TRBV19; D call uncertain. The CDR3 is made up of 14 amino acids. The ends were cut back, 5 bases at V and 9 bases at J, with 18 bases in the middle. Germline V lookup: CDR1 LNHDA, CDR2 SQIVND (reference sequence). In DNA, the CDR3 is TGTGCCAGTAGTTCCACCTCATCACAGATAACGCAGTATTTT. Its protein product is CASSSTSSQITQYF.

The J gene is TRBJ1-5, the V gene TRBV24-1; 9 bases are shared with TRBD1. The CDR3 is made up of 16 amino acids. V was pared by 4 bases and J by 5 bases, with 8 bases of the junction left unmatched. Germline CDR1 KGHDR, CDR2 SFDVKD. The CDR3 spells CATSDLKDRGDQPQHF. The CDR3 DNA is TGTGCCACCAGTGACCTGAAGGACAGGGGAGATCAGCCCCAGCATTTT.

J is TRBJ2-7 and V is TRBV7-2; 8 bases fit TRBD2. Germline CDR1 is SGHTA and CDR2 is FQGNSA. J was trimmed by 3 bases and V by 4 bases; bases with no gene match: 11. There are 16 residues in the CDR3. CDR3 loop: CASSSLGGRSRYEQYF. CDR3 nucleotide sequence: TGTGCCAGCAGCTCCCTAGGCGGGAGGTCGCGCTACGAGCAGTACTTC.

J is TRBJ1-1 and V is TRBV29-1; D is undetermined. Germline lookup yields CDR1 SQVTM and CDR2 ANQGSEA. This CDR3 comprises 11 residues. The V and J ends lost 7 bases and 1 base respectively, with 7 bases between them. CDR3 amino acids: CSGHKNTEAFF. The CDR3 bases are TGCAGCGGGCACAAGAACACTGAAGCTTTCTTT.

A word on this clone: This sample includes further DNA sequences coding for the same CDR3. V and J are TRBV7-9 and TRBJ2-7, with D possibly matching TRBD1 (5 bases). CDR3 size: 12 residues. Trimming took off 1 base at V and 4 bases at J, with 5 bases between the two ends. Germline values: CDR1 SEHNR, CDR2 FQNEAQ (reference sequence). CDR3 sequence reads: CASSLGQYEQYF. The CDR3, as DNA: TGTGCCAGCAGCTTAGGACAGTACGAGCAGTACTTC. The complete variable domain, with remaining parts taken from reference TRBV7-9 and TRBJ2-7, reads DTGVSQNPRHKITKRGQNVTFRCDPISEHNRLYWYRQTLGQGPEFLTYFQNEAQLEKSRLLSDRFSAERPKGSFSTLEIQRTEQGDSAMYLCASSLGQYEQYFGPGTRLTVT.